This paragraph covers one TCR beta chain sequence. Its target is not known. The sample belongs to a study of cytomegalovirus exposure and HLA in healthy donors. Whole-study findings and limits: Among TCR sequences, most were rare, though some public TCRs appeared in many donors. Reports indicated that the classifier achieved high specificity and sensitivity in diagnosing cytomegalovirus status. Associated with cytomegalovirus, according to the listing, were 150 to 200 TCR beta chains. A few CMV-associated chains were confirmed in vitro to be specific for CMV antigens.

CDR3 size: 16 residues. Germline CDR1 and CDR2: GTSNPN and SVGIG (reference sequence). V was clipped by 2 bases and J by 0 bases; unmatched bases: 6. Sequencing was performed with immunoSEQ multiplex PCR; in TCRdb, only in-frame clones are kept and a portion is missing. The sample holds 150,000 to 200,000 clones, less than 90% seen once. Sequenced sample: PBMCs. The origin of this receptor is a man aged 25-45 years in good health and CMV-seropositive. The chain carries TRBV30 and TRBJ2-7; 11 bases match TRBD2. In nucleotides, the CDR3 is TGTGCCTGGAGTCCTAGACTAGCGGGGAGCTCCTACGAGCAGTACTTC. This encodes CAWSPRLAGSSYEQYF.